These 25 T cell receptor beta chains were all obtained from the same sample, sequenced in a study of spatial heterogeneity in lung cancer. TCRdb reanalysed the 5' RACE reads using MiXCR and keeps one entry per CDR3 protein. The data show roughly 39,000 distinct CDR3 sequences, around 7.5% seen once. As for time point: sample taken at primary tumor resection. Sequencing was performed on PBMCs, taken at surgery. These receptors originate from a male donor with early-stage non-small cell lung cancer.

Notes on this clonotype: The missing conserved phenylalanine or tryptophan at the end of this CDR3 makes a read error likely. The DNA is left out, because the CDR3 cannot be placed on it with certainty; the CDR3 is given as TCRdb lists it. This CDR3 reads CASSPANS. The V gene is TRBV11-3, the J gene TRBJ1-2. The CDR3 totals 8 residues, both ends included. Germline V lookup: CDR1 SGHNT, CDR2 YENEEA.

This clonotype was detected once. The CDR3 DNA follows: TGTGCCAGCAGTTACGCTCACTCTGGGGCCAACGTCCTGACTTTC. Translating gives CASSYAHSGANVLTF. This chain links TRBV6-5 with TRBJ2-6; the D is unclear. CDR3 length: 15 amino acids. Trimming shortened V by 2 bases and J by 0 bases, and 5 bases separated the two germline ends. CDR1 is MNHEY and CDR2 is SVGAGI in the germline V gene.

This clonotype was counted at least ten times. The chain employs TRBV29-1 and TRBJ2-2, with D hard to call. CDR1 and CDR2 (germline): SQVTM, ANQGSEA. The germline V and J ends were trimmed by 7 bases and 1 base, with 7 bases remaining between them. The length of the CDR3 is 12 residues. The CDR3 DNA follows: TGCAGCGCCCGCATGAACACCGGGGAGCTGTTTTTT. As protein: CSARMNTGELFF.

This chain uses TRBV20-1 with TRBJ2-3; D might be TRBD1 (6 bases). The V end was cut by 6 bases, the J end by 1 base, with 11 bases between. This CDR3 spans 13 amino acids. Looked up from germline, CDR1 is DFQATT and CDR2 is SNEGSKA (reference sequence). The CDR3 DNA is TGCAGTGCGCCACAGGGACGCACAGATACGCAGTATTTT. Translating it yields CSAPQGRTDTQYF.

CDR3: CASSLTPSVDTQYF. DNA for the CDR3: TGTGCCAGCAGCTTAACCCCCTCGGTAGATACGCAGTATTTT. The chain recombines TRBV7-3 with TRBJ2-3; no definite D call. V gave up 0 bases and J gave up 5 bases, with 9 bases separating them. CDR1 is SGHTA and CDR2 is FQGTGA in the germline V gene. The CDR3 runs to 14 residues.

This clonotype was recorded many times. This sequence joins TRBV9 and TRBJ2-1, with D perhaps matching TRBD2 (6 bases). Trimming took off 0 bases at V and 0 bases at J, with 13 bases between the two ends. CDR1 SGDLS and CDR2 YYNGEE come from the germline V gene. CDR3 length: 17 amino acids. The CDR3 is CASSVASAGISYNEQFF. CDR3 bases: TGTGCCAGCAGCGTAGCTTCAGCGGGCATCTCCTACAATGAGCAGTTCTTC.

Ten or more counts support this clonotype. The chain recombines TRBV6-1 with TRBJ1-5, with a possible D match to TRBD1 (5 bases). This CDR3 contains 14 residues. V was trimmed by 7 bases and J by 5 bases, leaving 15 bases between them. Germline CDR1 is MNHNS and CDR2 is SASEGT. Here the CDR3 reads CASTSGSRDQPQHF. For the CDR3, the DNA is TGTGCCAGCACCTCAGGGTCCAGGGATCAGCCCCAGCATTTT.

This clonotype was seen only a few times. CDR3: CSATPSGNTGELFF. The DNA of the CDR3 is TGCAGTGCTACCCCTAGCGGAAACACCGGGGAGCTGTTTTTT. The chain uses TRBV20-1 and TRBJ2-2; 7 positions match TRBD2. Germline CDR1 reads DFQATT; CDR2 reads SNEGSKA (reference sequence). The junction had 4 bases not matched to a gene; V was cut back by 4 bases and J by 2 bases. This CDR3 spans 14 amino acids.

This clonotype was seen more than once but under ten times. V and J are TRBV7-2 and TRBJ2-5; 14 nucleotides agree with TRBD2. Trimming took 2 bases from V and 4 from J; bases not matched to a gene: 3. Germline V gene lookup returns CDR1 SGHTA and CDR2 FQGNSA. The CDR3 spans 16 residues. CDR3 protein: CASSLRGTSGRETQYF. CDR3 nucleotides: TGTGCCAGCAGCTTACGGGGGACTAGCGGGAGAGAGACCCAGTACTTC.

This clonotype was counted a few times. The chain uses TRBV2 and TRBJ2-2; D not certain. The CDR3 has 16 amino acids. V lost 8 bases, J lost 6 bases, and 22 bases lay in between. CDR1 and CDR2 from the germline V gene are SNHLY and FYNNEI. CDR3 in DNA: TGTGCCAGCCAAGCGCGGCAGACTTCTAACGCCGGGGAGCTGTTTTTT. Translation: CASQARQTSNAGELFF.

This sequence joins TRBV27 and TRBJ2-5; TRBD2 aligns across 9 bases. Looked up from germline, CDR1 is MNHEY and CDR2 is SMNVEV (reference sequence). The CDR3 is made up of 15 amino acids. Unmatched junction bases numbered 6, after V lost 0 bases and J lost 7 bases. The chain's CDR3 is CASSLSAGGVGTQYF. The CDR3 DNA reads TGTGCCAGCAGTTTATCAGCGGGAGGTGTAGGGACCCAGTACTTC.

This clonotype was detected ten times or more. This chain links TRBV4-3 with TRBJ1-4; the D gene is possibly TRBD1 (5 bases). The germline V gene has CDR1 LGHNA and CDR2 YSLEER. The CDR3 has 18 residues. Trimming shortened V by 4 bases and J by 0 bases, and 18 bases separated the two germline ends. CDR3 region: CASSRGDGAFATNEKLFF. CDR3 DNA: TGCGCCAGCAGCCGCGGCGACGGGGCCTTTGCAACTAATGAAAAACTGTTTTTT.

The chain employs TRBV9 and TRBJ2-1; weak D call: TRBD1 (6 bases). This CDR3 is 15 amino acids long. The V gene lost 4 bases and the J gene lost 4 bases, with 15 bases spanning the gap. The germline CDR1 and CDR2 sequences are SGDLS and YYNGEE. The CDR3 loop reads CASSSGWGTYNEQFF. The CDR3 nucleotides read TGTGCCAGCAGCTCGGGTTGGGGGACATACAATGAGCAGTTCTTC.

This clonotype was recorded many times. This rearrangement joins TRBV7-2 to TRBJ2-3, with 9 bases fitting TRBD1. The CDR3 covers 16 residues. J gave up 2 bases and V 1 base, and 4 bases lay outside the gene matches. From germline, CDR1 is SGHTA and CDR2 FQGNSA. The CDR3 region has the DNA TGTGCCAGCAGCTTAGGAGGGACAGGGTCCACAGATACGCAGTATTTT. It is translated as CASSLGGTGSTDTQYF. The full variable domain, in which reference TRBV7-2 and TRBJ2-3 provide the parts outside the CDR3, is GAGVSQSPSNKVTEKGKDVELRCDPISGHTALYWYRQSLGQGLEFLIYFQGNSAPDKSGLPSDRFSAERTGGSVSTLTIQRTQQEDSAVYLCASSLGGTGSTDTQYFGPGTRLTVL.

This clonotype was picked up many times. The rearrangement joins TRBV14 to TRBJ2-5; D not resolved. The germline V and J ends were trimmed by 0 bases and 2 bases, with 4 bases remaining between them. Germline V gene lookup returns CDR1 SGHDN and CDR2 FVKESK. The CDR3 runs to 13 residues. CDR3 DNA: TGTGCCAGCAGCCAAGATTGGCAAGAGACCCAGTACTTC. This sequence encodes CASSQDWQETQYF. Drawing the rest from reference TRBV14 and TRBJ2-5, the complete variable domain is EAGVTQFPSHSVIEKGQTVTLRCDPISGHDNLYWYRRVMGKEIKFLLHFVKESKQDESGMPNNRFLAERTGGTYSTLKVQPAELEDSGVYFCASSQDWQETQYFGPGTRLLVL.

This clonotype was counted ten times or more. The chain employs TRBV6-6 and TRBJ1-1; 7 nucleotides line up with TRBD1. Germline CDR1 and CDR2: MNHNY and SVGAGI (reference sequence). The junction had 6 bases not matched to a gene; V was cut back by 7 bases and J by 1 base. CDR3 size: 14 residues. The CDR3 loop is CASTLQGRNTEAFF. Here the CDR3 DNA reads TGTGCCAGCACCCTACAGGGGAGGAACACTGAAGCTTTCTTT.

This clonotype was counted ten times or more. This chain links TRBV29-1 with TRBJ1-5; D may be TRBD1 (5 bases). CDR1 is SQVTM and CDR2 is ANQGSEA in the germline V gene. The CDR3 is 12 amino acids. V was shortened by 4 bases and J by 4 bases, with 8 bases between the two germline ends. The CDR3 nucleotides are TGCAGCGTTGGGGACGGGAATCAGCCCCAGCATTTT. It codes for CSVGDGNQPQHF.

This clonotype showed up many times. The chain combines TRBV29-1 with TRBJ2-2; the D is unclear. With 7 bases removed from V and 5 bases from J, the gap between germline ends came to 8 bases. The CDR3 runs 11 residues. CDR1 is SQVTM, CDR2 ANQGSEA, per germline. CDR3 nucleotides: TGCAGCGCTGACTGGACCGGGGAGCTGTTTTTT. Encoded protein: CSADWTGELFF.

The genes are TRBV5-1 and TRBJ2-3; no definite D call. The CDR3 consists of 13 residues. The germline V and J ends were trimmed by 0 bases and 5 bases, with 7 bases remaining between them. Germline V gene lookup returns CDR1 SGHRS and CDR2 YFSETQ. The CDR3 loop is CASSLATGDTQYF. In nucleotides, the CDR3 is TGCGCCAGCAGCTTGGCCACGGGAGATACGCAGTATTTT.

This clonotype was recorded at least ten times. This chain uses TRBV7-9 with TRBJ2-2; TRBD2 aligns across 7 bases. This CDR3 comprises 15 residues. Per germline, CDR1 SEHNR and CDR2 FQNEAQ (reference sequence). With 5 bases clipped from V and 1 base from J, the junction kept 4 bases outside the gene matches. The CDR3 bases are TGTGCCAGCAGCCCTAAGCGGGAGAACACCGGGGAGCTGTTTTTT. Translated, it gives CASSPKRENTGELFF.

This clonotype occurred a few times. This chain connects TRBV3-1 to TRBJ1-1; D gene unclear. V lost 0 bases and J lost 5, with 13 bases in between. The CDR3 sequence is 15 residues long. Germline V gene lookup returns CDR1 LGHDT and CDR2 YNNKEL (reference sequence). CDR3 region: CASSQDGPGRTEAFF. DNA for the CDR3: TGTGCCAGCAGCCAAGATGGGCCCGGTAGGACTGAAGCTTTCTTT. The full variable domain, in which reference TRBV3-1 and TRBJ1-1 provide the parts outside the CDR3, is DTAVSQTPKYLVTQMGNDKSIKCEQNLGHDTMYWYKQDSKKFLKIMFSYNNKELIINETVPNRFSPKSPDKAHLNLHINSLELGDSAVYFCASSQDGPGRTEAFFGQGTRLTVV.

The chain has TRBV7-9 and TRBJ2-3; 10 nucleotides agree with TRBD2. Germline V gene sequence: CDR1 SEHNR, CDR2 FQNEAQ (reference sequence). V gave up 5 bases and J gave up 1 base; unmatched junction bases: 9. The CDR3 runs to 17 residues. In DNA, the CDR3 is TGTGCCAGCAGCATATTACGTAGCGGGGGGCGCACAGATACGCAGTATTTT. Encoded protein: CASSILRSGGRTDTQYF.

In its sample, this clonotype was seen many times. The rearrangement joins TRBV7-2 to TRBJ2-1; the D gene is possibly TRBD2 (7 bases). The CDR3 spans 13 residues. Between the trimmed V and J ends, which lost 4 bases and 9 bases, there was a span of 13 bases. CDR1 and CDR2 (germline): SGHTA, FQGNSA. The CDR3 here is CASSSTRGAEQFF. CDR3 in DNA: TGTGCCAGCAGCTCCACTCGGGGGGCTGAGCAGTTCTTC.

This clonotype turned up a few times. The chain carries TRBV6-2 or TRBV6-3 and TRBJ2-1; D tentatively reads TRBD1 or TRBD2 (6 bases each). Germline V gene data show CDR1 as MNHEY and CDR2 as SVGEGT. The CDR3 consists of 15 residues. V lost 9 bases to trimming and J lost 1 base, with 16 bases between them. CDR3 region: CASHRVGSSYNEQFF. The CDR3 region has the DNA TGTGCCAGTCACAGGGTCGGGAGTTCCTACAATGAGCAGTTCTTC.

There are a few counts of this clonotype. This CDR3 is CAIRGSRGDNEQFF. CDR3 coding DNA: TGTGCCATCAGGGGCTCACGAGGGGACAATGAGCAGTTCTTC. V is TRBV10-3 and J is TRBJ2-1; D possibly matches TRBD1 or TRBD2 (5 bases each). The CDR3 is 14 residues long. Germline V lookup: CDR1 ENHRY, CDR2 SYGVKD. With 6 bases removed from V and 5 bases from J, the gap between germline ends came to 14 bases.